This entry describes one T cell receptor (beta chain). Its antigen has not been determined. The sample holds no much larger clone one base away, and base qualities are not on file. The record originates from a study of T-cell memory formation after mild COVID-19 (dated by TCRdb to the early 2020s). In terms of the full investigation: Most TCR sequence clusters were specific to one of the two donors. In a couple of donors, T-cell clones that expanded and contracted after mild COVID-19 were tracked by sequencing TCRalpha and TCRbeta repertoires over time. Two young, previously healthy adult volunteers made up the cohort, one male and one female.

Beyond this particular receptor, the publication reports: Balanced CD4/CD8 phenotypes were observed for clones contracting from day 15 to 85, whereas a bias towards CD4+ was observed for a second wave of clones expanding from day 15 to 37. The study covered only a couple of mild cases, and larger cohorts including severe cases with pre-infection samples were considered necessary. SARS-CoV-2 specificity of the second-wave clones peaking on day 37 was not confirmed. Some responding clones were detected in pre-infection memory, which suggested that pre-existing cross-reactive memory T cells had joined the SARS-CoV-2 response. Contracting CD4+ clones turned up mainly in the CM and EM memory subsets, whereas EMRA was where CD8+ clones were enriched.

The CDR3, from cysteine to phenylalanine, totals 15 residues. Kept here is only the CDR3 DNA, which spans 45 bases and is read in frame from base 1. V gives up 4 bases and J gives up 5 bases, and the segment between their germline ends measures 17 bases. CDR1 and CDR2 (SEHNR, FQNEAQ) derive from the germline V gene (reference sequence). Ficoll-Paque density gradient centrifugation was used to isolate PBMCs. Sequencing took place on an Illumina NovaSeq 6000. Using 5'RACE with constant-segment primers, TCRalpha and TCRbeta cDNA libraries were constructed, with sample barcodes and unique molecular identifiers added in the process. Trizol reagent was used to extract RNA from every sample. Amplification of the libraries took two PCR steps, and the second step added a second sample barcode plus Illumina TruSeq adapters. The libraries were sequenced on an Illumina NovaSeq using 2 x 150 bp paired-end reads. Per the source publication's procedure: Demultiplexing of reads and collapsing into UMI-guided consensus sequences were performed with migec v1.2.7. With mixcr v2.1.11, UMI consensuses were aligned to TRA and TRB V and J templates and assembled into clonotypes. Expanded or contracted clonotypes were those called significant by both edgeR and NoisET, with noise models trained on biological replicates. For edgeR calls, the thresholds were a false discovery rate-adjusted p below 0.01 and a log2 fold-change of 1. PCA with hierarchical clustering of max-normalized trajectories of the 1000 most abundant clonotypes was used as exploratory dynamics analysis. Separately sequenced CD4+ and CD8+ repertoires were used to assign a CD4 or CD8 phenotype to each responding clone. In TCRdb, the public reads were trimmed at Q25 with fastp and aligned with MiXCR, with productive beta chains retained. When rows share a CDR3 protein, they turn into one entry using the most common DNA and genes. These V and J calls originate from TCRdb's pipeline instead of the authors' own analysis. The sample has a few hundred thousand distinct CDR3 sequences on record, roughly 24% of them singletons. Around 8.7% of the sample is held by the ten biggest clonotypes.

Sequenced: PBMCs or a T cell subset sorted from them (not recorded which). The source of this sequence is an adult woman who had mild COVID-19 (a few samples of this study predate the infection). The sample titles of this study are shuffled in the database, so cell type and time point are left out; the donor was told from shared clones. The chain was built from TRBV7-9 and TRBJ2-5; D gene: possibly TRBD1, on 6 matching bases. The nucleotides read TGTGCCAGCAGCTCAGGACTCGGACAGCAGGAGACCCAGTACTTC. Its translation is CASSSGLGQQETQYF. The variable domain in full, with residues beyond the CDR3 obtained from the reference TRBV7-9 and TRBJ2-5 genes, is DTGVSQNPRHKITKRGQNVTFRCDPISEHNRLYWYRQTLGQGPEFLTYFQNEAQLEKSRLLSDRFSAERPKGSFSTLEIQRTEQGDSAMYLCASSSGLGQQETQYFGPGTRLLVL.